The 17 T cell receptor beta chains listed next were all sequenced from one sample in a study of T cell responses to AZD1222 COVID-19 vaccine. Sequenced by immunoSEQ multiplex PCR; TCRdb stores in-frame clones only, minus some. In the table there are more than 100,000 clones, around nine tenths of which are singletons. The source was peripheral blood, collected on day 0 of AZD1222 vaccination. These receptors were collected from an adult in good health.

This clone is a singleton in its sample. V and J are TRBV4-1 and TRBJ1-5; D uncertain. This CDR3 contains 14 residues. The germline V and J ends were trimmed by 0 bases and 4 bases, with 7 bases remaining between them. CDR1 and CDR2 from the germline V gene are MGHRA and YSYEKL. The CDR3 region is CASSQDLQNQPQHF. In DNA form, the CDR3 reads TGCGCCAGCAGCCAAGATCTACAAAATCAGCCCCAGCATTTT.

This clone was counted once. The chain is built from TRBV5-1 and TRBJ2-2; D is perhaps TRBD2 (5 bases). V was pared by 0 bases and J by 4 bases, with 7 bases between. This CDR3 comprises 14 residues. The germline CDR1 and CDR2 sequences are SGHRS and YFSETQ. The CDR3 here is CASSLEGSTGELFF. CDR3 sequence (DNA): TGCGCCAGCAGCTTGGAAGGGAGCACCGGGGAGCTGTTTTTT. The full variable domain, completed using reference TRBV5-1 and TRBJ2-2, is KAGVTQTPRYLIKTRGQQVTLSCSPISGHRSVSWYQQTPGQGLQFLFEYFSETQRNKGNFPGRFSGRQFSNSRSEMNVSTLELGDSALYLCASSLEGSTGELFFGEGSRLTVL.

V gene TRBV20-1 combines with J gene TRBJ1-1, with unresolved D. CDR3 length: 11 amino acids. Looked up from germline, CDR1 is DFQATT and CDR2 is SNEGSKA (reference sequence). Between the trimmed V and J ends, which lost 5 bases and 6 bases, there was a span of 10 bases. DNA of the CDR3: TGCAGTGCTGCTTCCAGTGCTGAAGCTTTCTTT. The encoded protein is CSAASSAEAFF.

The rearrangement links TRBV30 to TRBJ1-6, with TRBD1 matching over 9 bases. Trimming removed 5 bases from V and 7 bases from J; junction bases left unmatched: 9. The CDR3 sequence is 15 residues long. CDR1 GTSNPN and CDR2 SVGIG come from the germline V gene (reference sequence). The CDR3 DNA reads as TGTGCCTGGCAACAACGGACAGGGGTGAATTCACCCCTCCACTTT. Protein: CAWQQRTGVNSPLHF.

This clone was seen a single time. The V and J genes are TRBV15 and TRBJ2-2; 12 nucleotides match TRBD2. The CDR3 totals 16 residues. Germline lookup yields CDR1 LNHNV and CDR2 YYDKDF (reference sequence). The junction had 3 bases not matched to a gene; V was cut back by 6 bases and J by 1 base. The CDR3 reads CATRTSGGKNTGELFF. DNA for the CDR3: TGTGCCACCAGGACTAGCGGGGGAAAGAACACCGGGGAGCTGTTTTTT. The full variable domain, with the rest looked up from reference TRBV15 and TRBJ2-2, is DAMVIQNPRYQVTQFGKPVTLSCSQTLNHNVMYWYQQKSSQAPKLLFHYYDKDFNNEADTPDNFQSRRPNTSFCFLDIRSPGLGDTAMYLCATRTSGGKNTGELFFGEGSRLTVL.

This chain connects TRBV5-4 to TRBJ2-1; tentatively, D is TRBD2 (5 bases). V was shortened by 3 bases and J by 4 bases, with 11 bases between the two germline ends. Germline V lookup: CDR1 SGHNT, CDR2 YYREEE (reference sequence). The CDR3 covers 14 residues. The CDR3, as DNA: TGTGCCAGCAGCTCGCTACCGGGGTACAATGAGCAGTTCTTC. Translating gives CASSSLPGYNEQFF.

The J gene is TRBJ2-2, the V gene TRBV3-1 (or the pseudogene TRBV3-2); 8 bases fit TRBD2. The CDR3 spans 18 residues. The J segment lost 4 bases and the V segment lost 3 bases, leaving 13 bases of the junction unmatched. Germline V lookup: CDR1 LGHDT, CDR2 YNNKEL (reference sequence). Here the CDR3 reads CASSQILLAGGSTGELFF. The CDR3 bases are TGTGCCAGCAGCCAGATCCTTTTGGCGGGAGGATCCACCGGGGAGCTGTTTTTT.

This chain links TRBV6-5 with TRBJ1-2; D gene uncertain. From germline, CDR1 is MNHEY and CDR2 SVGAGI. Trimming cost V 4 bases and J 7 bases, with 16 bases left between them. There are 14 residues in the CDR3. This chain's CDR3 is CASSSPTAMGGYTF. Here the CDR3 DNA reads TGTGCCAGCAGTTCGCCGACGGCGATGGGTGGCTACACCTTC.

This clone has just a few counts. As DNA, the CDR3 is TGTGCCAGCAGACTATCACAGGAGCGCTCCTACAATGAGCAGTTCTTC. It translates to CASRLSQERSYNEQFF. This chain connects TRBV28 to TRBJ2-1; a weak D match, TRBD1 (5 bases). Germline V CDR1 and CDR2: MDHEN, SYDVKM. The CDR3 runs to 16 residues. With 6 bases removed from V and 0 bases from J, the gap between germline ends came to 15 bases.

The rearrangement uses TRBV4-1 and TRBJ2-3, with 7 bases aligning to TRBD2. Trimming at V came to 4 bases and at J to 6 bases, leaving 4 bases not matched to a gene. This CDR3 spans 13 amino acids. Germline V CDR1 and CDR2: MGHRA, YSYEKL. CDR3 region: CASSPAGMDTQYF. DNA of the CDR3: TGCGCCAGCAGCCCAGCGGGGATGGATACGCAGTATTTT.

The chain employs TRBV5-4 and TRBJ2-1; a weak D match, TRBD1 (7 bases). The V gene's germline CDR1 is SGHNT and CDR2 YYREEE (reference sequence). V lost 5 bases and J 2 bases, leaving 14 bases between the germline ends. This CDR3 is built from 15 residues. CDR3 DNA sequence: TGTGCCAGCAGACAGGCCAGGGGGGCCTACAATGAGCAGTTCTTC. Encoded protein: CASRQARGAYNEQFF.

This sequence joins TRBV19 and TRBJ1-4; D gene unclear. The CDR3 is 13 amino acids. Per germline, CDR1 LNHDA and CDR2 SQIVND (reference sequence). Trimming pared 5 bases from V and 8 bases from J, leaving 12 bases between. CDR3 bases: TGTGCCAGTAGTCTCTTAGGGTTGGAAAAACTGTTTTTT. This gives the protein CASSLLGLEKLFF.

This chain joins TRBV6-5 and TRBJ1-5; 12 bases agree with TRBD1. V lost 0 bases, J lost 7 bases, and 4 bases stayed unmatched. The germline V gene encodes CDR1 MNHEY and CDR2 SVGAGI. The CDR3 is made up of 16 amino acids. CDR3 loop: CASSYSGTGGIQPQHF. CDR3 in DNA: TGTGCCAGCAGTTACTCGGGGACAGGGGGCATCCAGCCCCAGCATTTT.

The chain employs TRBV18 and TRBJ2-5; no clear D. With 2 bases removed from V and 4 bases from J, the gap between germline ends came to 8 bases. CDR3 length: 13 residues. Germline V CDR1 and CDR2: KGHSH, LQKENI. The CDR3, as DNA: TGTGCCAGCTCACCATACACTTCAGAGACCCAGTACTTC. This codes for CASSPYTSETQYF.

The chain uses TRBV13 and TRBJ2-3, with 9 bases identical to TRBD2. J gave up 4 bases and V 5 bases, and 10 bases lay outside the gene matches. This CDR3 region has 16 residues. Germline V gene lookup returns CDR1 PRHDT and CDR2 FYEKMQ (reference sequence). The DNA for the CDR3 is TGTGCCAGCAGCCCACCTCCTAGCGGGGTGTCAGATACGCAGTATTTT. It codes for CASSPPPSGVSDTQYF.

The chain recombines TRBV19 with TRBJ1-5; 7 nucleotides align to TRBD1. The CDR3 has 17 residues. J lost 4 bases, V lost 6 bases, and 15 bases had no gene match. Germline V gives CDR1 LNHDA, CDR2 SQIVND (reference sequence). CDR3 residues: CASRNRAGDRANQPQHF. The CDR3 nucleotides are TGTGCCAGTAGAAATAGAGCGGGCGACAGGGCGAATCAGCCCCAGCATTTT.

The chain recombines TRBV7-2 with TRBJ2-1, with 10 bases aligning to TRBD2. The trim removed 4 bases at V and 8 bases at J, leaving 8 bases unmatched. Germline-derived CDR1 and CDR2 are SGHTA and FQGNSA. This CDR3 comprises 15 residues. The CDR3 DNA sequence: TGTGCCAGCAGCTCTCAGCGGGGGGGCCTAGATGAGCAGTTCTTC. The encoded protein is CASSSQRGGLDEQFF.